This T cell receptor beta chain was recorded in a study of T cells in Graves' hyperthyroidism and ophthalmopathy. Overall study context: Peripheral blood was collected at initial diagnosis, before any treatment.

Between the trimmed V and J ends, which lost 5 bases and 0 bases, there was a span of 14 bases. CDR3 length equals 15 residues. CDR1 and CDR2 from the germline V gene are LNHDA and SQIVND (reference sequence). Over 18 months, lack of ophthalmopathy progression marked Graves' hyperthyroidism as stable. The investigators amplified TCR beta CDR3 regions from RNA transcripts. In the first-round RT-PCR of the TCR CDR3, the HTBI primer set was used. TCRdb re-analysed the multiplex PCR reads in MiXCR, keeping a single row per CDR3 protein. The table shows 300,000 to 350,000 distinct CDR3 sequences, with around a sixth occurring only once.

This clonotype was obtained from a woman aged 45-59 years with Graves' hyperthyroidism. The rearrangement uses TRBV19 and TRBJ2-7; possibly TRBD2 for D (6 bases). Sequenced sample: blood. The CDR3 nucleotides read TGTGCCAGTAGTGCGGGGACGGCCCCCTCCTACGAGCAGTACTTC. It specifies CASSAGTAPSYEQYF.